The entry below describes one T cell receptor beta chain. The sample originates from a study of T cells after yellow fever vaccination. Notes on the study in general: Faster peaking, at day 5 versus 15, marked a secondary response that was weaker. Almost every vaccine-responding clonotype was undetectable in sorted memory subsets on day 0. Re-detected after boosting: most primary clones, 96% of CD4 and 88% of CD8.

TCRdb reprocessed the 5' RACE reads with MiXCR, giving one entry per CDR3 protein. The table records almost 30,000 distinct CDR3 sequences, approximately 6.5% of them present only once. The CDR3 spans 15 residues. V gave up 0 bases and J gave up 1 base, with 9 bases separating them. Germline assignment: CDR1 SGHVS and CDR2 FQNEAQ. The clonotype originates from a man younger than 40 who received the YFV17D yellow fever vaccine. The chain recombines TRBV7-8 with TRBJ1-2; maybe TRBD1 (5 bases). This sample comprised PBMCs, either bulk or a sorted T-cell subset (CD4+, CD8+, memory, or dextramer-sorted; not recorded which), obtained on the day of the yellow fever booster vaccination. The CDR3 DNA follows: TGTGCCAGCAGCTTAGCGGGGACGGTTAACTATGGCTACACCTTC. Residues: CASSLAGTVNYGYTF.